The source of this T cell receptor beta chain is a study of shared T cell receptors in the human thymus. Per germline, CDR1 MNHNY and CDR2 SVGAGI (reference sequence). The CDR3 consists of 15 residues. As concerns this clone: At one end the junction does not follow the germline gene, possibly because of a read error. Distinct nucleotide sequences in the sample also encode this CDR3.

Only in-frame clones appear in the TCRdb table, and some are missing; sequencing was by immunoSEQ multiplex PCR. The sample records approximately 760,000 clones, 75% to 90% being singletons. The same data also went into a second study, on human thymus T cells. Per that paper: It was from resections taken during corrective heart surgery that the thymus tissue came. Thymic and blood repertoires showed apparently biased V and J gene usage.

The chain couples TRBV6-6 to TRBJ1-6, with D perhaps TRBD1 (6 bases). The clonotype was recovered from a girl less than two years old with a congenital heart defect. Sequenced material: thymocytes. This CDR3 reads CASSYLDSNNSPLHF. The CDR3 bases are TGCGCCAGCAGTTACCTGGACAGCAATAATTCACCCCTCCACTTT.